This entry concerns a single T cell receptor beta chain. The data stem from a study of T cells after somatic rescue of genetic block. V dropped 10 bases and J dropped 0; count of bases not matched to a gene: 8. Germline values: CDR1 LNHDA, CDR2 SQIVND (reference sequence). The CDR3 contains 14 residues. Using immunoSEQ multiplex PCR, the repertoire was profiled, and TCRdb retains in-frame clones only, with some absent. The sample consists of under 150,000 clones, over 80% of them appearing once. The clonotype originates from a woman aged 18-29 years. Sequencing was done on a sample of peripheral blood mononuclear cells (PBMCs). V and J are TRBV19 and TRBJ1-1, with 7 bases lining up with TRBD1. Here the CDR3 DNA reads TGTGCCACCCAGGGGGGCGTCATGAACACTGAAGCTTTCTTT. Its protein product is CATQGGVMNTEAFF. Drawing the rest from reference TRBV19 and TRBJ1-1, the complete variable domain is DGGITQSPKYLFRKEGQNVTLSCEQNLNHDAMYWYRQDPGQGLRLIYYSQIVNDFQKGDIAEGYSVSREKKESFPLTVTSAQKNPTAFYLCATQGGVMNTEAFFGQGTRLTVV.